Listed below are T cell receptor beta chains from one sample, sequenced in a study of T cells in Graves' hyperthyroidism and ophthalmopathy. Via MiXCR, TCRdb re-called the multiplex PCR reads, giving one row per CDR3 protein. The sample lists roughly 570,000 distinct CDR3 sequences, 46% occurring once. Source material: peripheral blood or thyroid tissue (not recorded which). These receptor sequences come from a woman between 18 and 29 years old with Graves' hyperthyroidism. CDR3s include the opening cysteine and the closing phenylalanine or tryptophan. A D gene is named only where the DNA matches it firmly. Clone sizes are given selectively: once, few, many, or a class where the clone is expanded.

>TRBJ2-7|-|-|TRBV7-2
TGTGCCAGCAGACCAGCTAACTCCTACGAGCAGTACTTC
CASRPANSYEQYF
>TRBJ1-5|-|-|TRBV5-1
TGCGCCAGCAGCTTGGAGGACAGTAGCAATCAGCCCCAGCATTTT
CASSLEDSSNQPQHF
>TRBJ1-2|TRBD1|-|TRBV29-1
TGCAGCCCGTGGACAGGGGGCGGCTATGGCTACACCTTC
CSPWTGGGYGYTF
>TRBJ1-3|-|-|TRBV20-1
TGCAGTGCAGCAGACTCCTCTGGAGACACCATATATTTT
CSAADSSGDTIYF
>TRBJ2-7|-|many|TRBV4-1
TGCGCCAGCAGCCAACCCCTAGTAGCCTACGAGCAGTACTTC
CASSQPLVAYEQYF
>TRBJ1-1|-|-|TRBV20-1
TGCAGTGCTAGACTCGGGGGTCGGGACACTGAAGCTTTCTTT
CSARLGGRDTEAFF
>TRBJ1-2|TRBD1|-|TRBV7-9
TGTGCCAGCAGCCAAACCGGGACAGGGGTTGGCTACACCTTC
CASSQTGTGVGYTF
>TRBJ1-1|-|-|TRBV7-3
TGTGCCAGCAGCTCCGGGAAGAACACTGAAGCTTTCTTT
CASSSGKNTEAFF
>TRBJ1-1|-|-|TRBV4-1
TGCGCCAGCAGCCACCCGGGGAGTCGGAACACTGAAGCTTTCTTT
CASSHPGSRNTEAFF
>TRBJ1-3|-|-|TRBV2
TGTGCCAGCAGTGATTATACAGGGACATCCTCTGGAAACACCATATATTTT
CASSDYTGTSSGNTIYF
>TRBJ2-7|-|-|TRBV10-2
TGCGCCAGCAGAGGAATAACAGGGGAGGGCCTTCACGAGCAGTACTTC
CASRGITGEGLHEQYF
>TRBJ1-1|-|-|TRBV7-9
TGTGCCAGCAGTACTACAGGGCCCTCTGGGAACACTGAAGCTTTCTTT
CASSTTGPSGNTEAFF
>TRBJ2-6|-|-|TRBV19
TGTGCCAGTACCTTTTCTGGGACAGGGGCCAACGTCCTGACTTTC
CASTFSGTGANVLTF
>TRBJ2-5|-|many|TRBV20-1
TGCAGTGCTACAGATTATGGGAGCGGCCAAGAGACCCAGTACTTC
CSATDYGSGQETQYF
>TRBJ2-5|-|-|TRBV13
TGTGCCAGCAGCCAAGCGGGCTGGGTGTTCCAAGAGGCCCAGTACTTC
CASSQAGWVFQEAQYF
>TRBJ2-5|TRBD2|few|TRBV6-2/TRBV6-3
TGTGCCAGCAGTTACTCGAGACTACTAGCGGGAGCCCCACAAGAGACCCAGTACTTC
CASSYSRLLAGAPQETQYF
>TRBJ2-2|TRBD1|-|TRBV12-5
TGTGCTAGTGGCTCTTACGCTCCGGGACAGGGGGTCACCGGGGAGCTGTTTTTT
CASGSYAPGQGVTGELFF